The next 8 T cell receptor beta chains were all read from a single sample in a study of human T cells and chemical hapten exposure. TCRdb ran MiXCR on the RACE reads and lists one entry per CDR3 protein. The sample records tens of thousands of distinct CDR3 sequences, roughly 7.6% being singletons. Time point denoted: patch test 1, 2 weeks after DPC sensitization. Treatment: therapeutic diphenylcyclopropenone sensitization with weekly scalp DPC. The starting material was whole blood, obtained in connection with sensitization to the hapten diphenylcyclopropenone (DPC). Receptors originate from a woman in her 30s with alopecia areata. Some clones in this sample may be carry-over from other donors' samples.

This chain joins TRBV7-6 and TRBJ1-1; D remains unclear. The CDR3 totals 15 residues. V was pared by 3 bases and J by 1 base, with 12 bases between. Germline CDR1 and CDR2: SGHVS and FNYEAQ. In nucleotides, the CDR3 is TGTGCCAGCAGCTTTTCGGGTTCCAGGAACACTGAAGCTTTCTTT. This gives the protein CASSFSGSRNTEAFF.

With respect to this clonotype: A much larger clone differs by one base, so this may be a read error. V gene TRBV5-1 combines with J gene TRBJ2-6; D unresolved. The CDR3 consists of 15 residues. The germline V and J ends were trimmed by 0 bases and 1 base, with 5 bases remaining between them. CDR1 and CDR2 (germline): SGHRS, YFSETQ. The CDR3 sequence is CASSLEWSGANVLTF. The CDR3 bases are TGCGCCAGCAGCTTGGAATGGTCTGGGGCCAACGTCCTGACTTTC. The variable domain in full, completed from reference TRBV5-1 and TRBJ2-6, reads KAGVTQTPRYLIKTRGQQVTLSCSPISGHRSVSWYQQTPGQGLQFLFEYFSETQRNKGNFPGRFSGRQFSNSRSEMNVSTLELGDSALYLCASSLEWSGANVLTFGAGSRLTVL.

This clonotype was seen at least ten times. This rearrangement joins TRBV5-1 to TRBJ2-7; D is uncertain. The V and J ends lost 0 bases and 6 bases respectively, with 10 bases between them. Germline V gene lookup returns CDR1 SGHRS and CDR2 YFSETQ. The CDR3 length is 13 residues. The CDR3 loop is CASSLEGFAEQYF. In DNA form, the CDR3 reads TGCGCCAGCAGCTTGGAAGGGTTCGCCGAGCAGTACTTC.

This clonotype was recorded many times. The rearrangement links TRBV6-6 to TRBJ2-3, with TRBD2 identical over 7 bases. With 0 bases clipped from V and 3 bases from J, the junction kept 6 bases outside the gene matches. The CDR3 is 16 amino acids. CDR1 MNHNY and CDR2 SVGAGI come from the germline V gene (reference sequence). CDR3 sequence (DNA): TGTGCCAGCAGTTACTCGGACGGGGGGTGGACAGATACGCAGTATTTT. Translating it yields CASSYSDGGWTDTQYF.

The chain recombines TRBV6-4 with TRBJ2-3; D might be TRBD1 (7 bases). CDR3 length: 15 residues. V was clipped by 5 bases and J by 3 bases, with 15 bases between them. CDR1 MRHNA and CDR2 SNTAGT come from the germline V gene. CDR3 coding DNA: TGTGCCAGCAGTCCCCAGGGGGAGGAGACAGATACGCAGTATTTT. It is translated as CASSPQGEETDTQYF.

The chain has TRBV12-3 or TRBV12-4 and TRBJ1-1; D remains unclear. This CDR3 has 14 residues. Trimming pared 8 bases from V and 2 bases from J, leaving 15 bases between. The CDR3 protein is CASRGTRGNTEAFF. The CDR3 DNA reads TGTGCCAGCCGGGGTACACGCGGAAACACTGAAGCTTTCTTT.

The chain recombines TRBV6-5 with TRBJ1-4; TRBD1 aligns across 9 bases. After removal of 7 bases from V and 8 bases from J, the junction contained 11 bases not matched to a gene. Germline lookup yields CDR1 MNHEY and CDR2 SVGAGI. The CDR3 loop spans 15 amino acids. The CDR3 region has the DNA TGTGCCAGCAACAAACAGGGGGCGGTTGGGGAAAAACTGTTTTTT. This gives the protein CASNKQGAVGEKLFF.

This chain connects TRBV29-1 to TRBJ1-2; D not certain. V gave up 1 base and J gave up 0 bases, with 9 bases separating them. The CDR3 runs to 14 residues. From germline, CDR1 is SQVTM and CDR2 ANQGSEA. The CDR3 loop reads CSVEGPVANYGYTF. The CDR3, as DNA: TGCAGCGTTGAAGGGCCAGTCGCTAACTATGGCTACACCTTC.